A selection of T cell receptor beta chains follows, all from one sample in a study of response to subunit inactivated influenza vaccine. TCRdb ran MiXCR on the RT-PCR reads and lists one entry per CDR3 protein. The repertoire has 800,000 or so distinct CDR3 sequences, roughly 20% of them found once; the top ten carry around 9.6%. Sequencing used PBMCs from blood, obtained about 5 days after vaccination. Every receptor here comes from a man aged 50 to 60 who received an inactivated influenza vaccine. Each CDR3 is given with its conserved first and last residue. Each record gives: V gene, J gene, D gene, clone size, CDR3 protein, CDR3 DNA. The D gene is left open where the match is weak. A row's size may be missing; if present it is once, few, many or a size class.

V gene: TRBV12-3/TRBV12-4; J gene: TRBJ2-2; D gene: NA; clone size: few; CDR3 protein: CASSPTGSWTGELFF; CDR3 DNA: TGTGCCAGCAGTCCTACAGGGAGTTGGACCGGGGAGCTGTTTTTT
V gene: TRBV6-1; J gene: TRBJ2-5; D gene: NA; clone size: NA; CDR3 protein: CASSGGTSKTQYF; CDR3 DNA: TGTGCCAGCAGCGGAGGGACATCAAAGACCCAGTACTTC
V gene: TRBV7-8; J gene: TRBJ2-5; D gene: TRBD2; clone size: NA; CDR3 protein: CASSLVAGTSGRGPTQYF; CDR3 DNA: TGTGCCAGCAGCTTAGTTGCCGGGACTAGCGGGAGGGGTCCTACCCAGTACTTC
V gene: TRBV20-1; J gene: TRBJ2-1; D gene: NA; clone size: once; CDR3 protein: CSARRDPNEQFF; CDR3 DNA: TGCAGTGCTAGGCGGGACCCCAATGAGCAGTTCTTC
V gene: TRBV4-3; J gene: TRBJ2-4; D gene: NA; clone size: many; CDR3 protein: CASSQDFAGSAKNIQYF; CDR3 DNA: TGCGCCAGCAGCCAAGATTTCGCCGGGAGTGCCAAAAACATTCAGTACTTC
V gene: TRBV7-8; J gene: TRBJ2-1; D gene: TRBD2; clone size: few; CDR3 protein: CASSQPRAGRASREQFF; CDR3 DNA: TGTGCCAGCAGCCAACCTCGTGCCGGGAGGGCCTCTAGAGAGCAGTTCTTC
V gene: TRBV3-1; J gene: TRBJ2-1; D gene: NA; clone size: NA; CDR3 protein: CASSHTEGEQFF; CDR3 DNA: TGTGCCAGCAGCCATACGGAGGGTGAGCAGTTCTTC
V gene: TRBV20-1; J gene: TRBJ2-4; D gene: NA; clone size: NA; CDR3 protein: CSVFRADIQYF; CDR3 DNA: TGCAGTGTATTCCGGGCGGACATTCAGTACTTC
V gene: TRBV15; J gene: TRBJ2-3; D gene: NA; clone size: NA; CDR3 protein: CATSREKQQTLWNTDTQYF; CDR3 DNA: TGTGCCACCAGCAGAGAAAAACAGCAGACCCTTTGGAACACAGATACGCAGTATTTT
V gene: TRBV10-3; J gene: TRBJ2-7; D gene: NA; clone size: few; CDR3 protein: CAISNAGIHEQYF; CDR3 DNA: TGTGCCATCAGTAATGCAGGGATCCACGAGCAGTACTTC
V gene: TRBV20-1; J gene: TRBJ2-5; D gene: TRBD2; clone size: NA; CDR3 protein: CSARSTSGRPQETQYF; CDR3 DNA: TGCAGTGCTAGATCAACTAGCGGGAGGCCCCAAGAGACCCAGTACTTC